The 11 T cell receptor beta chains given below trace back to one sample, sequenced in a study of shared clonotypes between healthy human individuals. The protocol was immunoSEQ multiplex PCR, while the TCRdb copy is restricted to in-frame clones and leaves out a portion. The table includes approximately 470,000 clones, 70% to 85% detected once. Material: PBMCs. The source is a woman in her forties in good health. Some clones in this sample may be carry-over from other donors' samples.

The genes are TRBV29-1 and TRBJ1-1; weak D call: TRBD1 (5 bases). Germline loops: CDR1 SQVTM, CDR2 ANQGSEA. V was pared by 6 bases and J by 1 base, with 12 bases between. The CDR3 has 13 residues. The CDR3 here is CSVSGGGNTEAFF. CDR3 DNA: TGCAGCGTCTCCGGGGGGGGGAACACTGAAGCTTTCTTT.

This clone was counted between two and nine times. CDR3: CASSVAGQFNEKLFF. The CDR3 DNA sequence: TGTGCCAGCAGCGTAGCCGGACAGTTTAATGAAAAACTGTTTTTT. The chain recombines TRBV9 with TRBJ1-4, with D tentatively TRBD1 (6 bases). The length of the CDR3 is 15 residues. V gave up 0 bases and J gave up 4 bases, with 10 bases separating them. The V gene's germline CDR1 is SGDLS and CDR2 YYNGEE.

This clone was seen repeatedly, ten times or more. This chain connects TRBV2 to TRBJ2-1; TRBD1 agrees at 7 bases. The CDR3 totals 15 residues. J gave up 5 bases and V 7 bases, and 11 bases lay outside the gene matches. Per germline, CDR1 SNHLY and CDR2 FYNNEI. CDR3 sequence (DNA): TGTGCCAGCAATCCCCAGGGGGTCGCTCACAATGAGCAGTTCTTC. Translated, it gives CASNPQGVAHNEQFF.

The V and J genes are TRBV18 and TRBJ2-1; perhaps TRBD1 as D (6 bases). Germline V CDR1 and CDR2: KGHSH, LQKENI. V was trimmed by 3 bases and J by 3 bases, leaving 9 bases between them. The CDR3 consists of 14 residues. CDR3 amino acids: CASSPSDSYNEQFF. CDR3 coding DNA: TGTGCCAGCTCACCTTCGGACAGCTACAATGAGCAGTTCTTC.

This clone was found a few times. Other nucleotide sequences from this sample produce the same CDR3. CDR3 DNA: TGTGCCAGCTCACCAGGGCGGAGCTCCTACGAGCAGTACTTC. As protein: CASSPGRSSYEQYF. The chain recombines TRBV18 with TRBJ2-7; D is unclear. Germline CDR1 is KGHSH and CDR2 is LQKENI. The CDR3 length is 14 residues. V lost 2 bases and J 0 bases, leaving 8 bases between the germline ends.

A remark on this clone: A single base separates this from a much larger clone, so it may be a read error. The CDR3 DNA follows: TGTGCCAGCAGCTACAGACATACTGAAGCTTTCTTT. The encoded protein is CASSYRHTEAFF. This chain connects TRBV11-2 to TRBJ1-1; D is uncertain. The CDR3 totals 12 residues. The V end was cut by 4 bases, the J end by 5 bases, with 8 bases between. CDR1 and CDR2 from the germline V gene are SGHAT and FQNNGV.

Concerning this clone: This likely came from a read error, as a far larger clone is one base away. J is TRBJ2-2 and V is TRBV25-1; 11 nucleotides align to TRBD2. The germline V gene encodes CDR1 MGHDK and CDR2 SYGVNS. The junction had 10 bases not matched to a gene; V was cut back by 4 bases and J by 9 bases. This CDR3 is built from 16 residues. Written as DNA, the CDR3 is TGTGCCAGCAGTGGTCGACTAGCGGGATATGCCAGGGAGCTGTTTTTT. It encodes CASSGRLAGYARELFF.

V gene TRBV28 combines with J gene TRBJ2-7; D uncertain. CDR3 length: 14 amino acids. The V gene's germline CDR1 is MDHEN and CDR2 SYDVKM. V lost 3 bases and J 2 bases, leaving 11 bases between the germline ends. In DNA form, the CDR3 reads TGTGCCAGCAGTTTGGCCAGGAAAACCTACGAGCAGTACTTC. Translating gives CASSLARKTYEQYF.

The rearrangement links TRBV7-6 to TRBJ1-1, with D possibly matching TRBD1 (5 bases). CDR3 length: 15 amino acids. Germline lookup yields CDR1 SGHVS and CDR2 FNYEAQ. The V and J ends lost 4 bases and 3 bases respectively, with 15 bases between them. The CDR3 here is CASSYAGLADTEAFF. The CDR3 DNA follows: TGTGCCAGCAGCTACGCAGGGCTTGCGGACACTGAAGCTTTCTTT.

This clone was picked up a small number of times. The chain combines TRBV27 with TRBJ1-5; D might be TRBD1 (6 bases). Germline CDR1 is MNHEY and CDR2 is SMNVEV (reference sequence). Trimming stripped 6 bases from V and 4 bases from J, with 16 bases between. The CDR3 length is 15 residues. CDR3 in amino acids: CASRTQGNLNQPQHF. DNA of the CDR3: TGTGCCAGCAGAACACAGGGAAACTTAAATCAGCCCCAGCATTTT.

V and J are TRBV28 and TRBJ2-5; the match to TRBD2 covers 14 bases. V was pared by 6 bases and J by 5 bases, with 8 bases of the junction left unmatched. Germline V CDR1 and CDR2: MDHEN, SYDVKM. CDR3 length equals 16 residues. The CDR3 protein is CASSSGTSGRGETQYF. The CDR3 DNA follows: TGTGCCAGCAGCTCAGGGACTAGCGGGAGAGGGGAGACCCAGTACTTC.